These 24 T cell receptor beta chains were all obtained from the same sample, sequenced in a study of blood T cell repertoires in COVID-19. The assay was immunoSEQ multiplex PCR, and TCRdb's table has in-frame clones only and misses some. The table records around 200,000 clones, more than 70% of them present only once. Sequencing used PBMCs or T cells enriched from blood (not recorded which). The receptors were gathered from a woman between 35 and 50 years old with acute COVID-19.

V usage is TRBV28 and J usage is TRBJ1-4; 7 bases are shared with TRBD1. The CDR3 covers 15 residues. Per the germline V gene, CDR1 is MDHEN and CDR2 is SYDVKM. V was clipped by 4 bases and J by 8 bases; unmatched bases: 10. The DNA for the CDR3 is TGTGCCAGCAGTTCGCCCGGGACAGCGAGCGAAAAACTGTTTTTT. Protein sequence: CASSSPGTASEKLFF. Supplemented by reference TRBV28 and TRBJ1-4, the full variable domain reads DVKVTQSSRYLVKRTGEKVFLECVQDMDHENMFWYRQDPGLGLRLIYFSYDVKMKEKGDIPEGYSVSREKKERFSLILESASTNQTSMYLCASSSPGTASEKLFFGSGTQLSVL.

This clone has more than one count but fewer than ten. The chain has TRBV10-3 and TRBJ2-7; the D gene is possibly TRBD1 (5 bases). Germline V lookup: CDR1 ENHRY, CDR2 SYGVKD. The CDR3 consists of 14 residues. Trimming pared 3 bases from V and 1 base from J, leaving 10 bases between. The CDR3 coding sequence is TGTGCCATCAGTGACCCAGGGCAGTCCTACGAGCAGTACTTC. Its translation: CAISDPGQSYEQYF.

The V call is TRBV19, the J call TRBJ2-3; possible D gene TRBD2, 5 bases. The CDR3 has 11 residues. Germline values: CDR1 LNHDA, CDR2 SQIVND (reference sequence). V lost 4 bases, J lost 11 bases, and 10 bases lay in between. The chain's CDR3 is CASSTQREQYF. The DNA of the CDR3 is TGTGCCAGTAGTACCCAGAGGGAGCAGTATTTT. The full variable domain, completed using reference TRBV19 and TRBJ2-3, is DGGITQSPKYLFRKEGQNVTLSCEQNLNHDAMYWYRQDPGQGLRLIYYSQIVNDFQKGDIAEGYSVSREKKESFPLTVTSAQKNPTAFYLCASSTQREQYFGPGTRLTVL.

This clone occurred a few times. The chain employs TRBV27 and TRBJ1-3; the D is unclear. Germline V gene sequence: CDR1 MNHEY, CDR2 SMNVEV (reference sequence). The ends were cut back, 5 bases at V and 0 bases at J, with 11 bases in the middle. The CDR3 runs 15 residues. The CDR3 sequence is CASSLGLGSGNTIYF. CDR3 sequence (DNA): TGTGCCAGCAGTCTAGGTCTGGGCTCTGGAAACACCATATATTTT.

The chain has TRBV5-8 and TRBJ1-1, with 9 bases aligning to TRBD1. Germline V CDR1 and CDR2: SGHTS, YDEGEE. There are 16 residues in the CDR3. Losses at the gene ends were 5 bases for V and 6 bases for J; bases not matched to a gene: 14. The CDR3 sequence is CASRISGTGTSSEAFF. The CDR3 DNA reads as TGTGCCAGCAGAATAAGTGGGACAGGGACGTCATCTGAAGCTTTCTTT.

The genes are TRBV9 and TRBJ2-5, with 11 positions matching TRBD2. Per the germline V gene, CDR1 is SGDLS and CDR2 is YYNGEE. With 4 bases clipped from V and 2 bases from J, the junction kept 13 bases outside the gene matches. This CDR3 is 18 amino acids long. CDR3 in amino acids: CASSTQGWLAGGQETQYF. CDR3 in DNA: TGTGCCAGCAGCACCCAGGGCTGGCTAGCGGGGGGTCAAGAGACCCAGTACTTC.

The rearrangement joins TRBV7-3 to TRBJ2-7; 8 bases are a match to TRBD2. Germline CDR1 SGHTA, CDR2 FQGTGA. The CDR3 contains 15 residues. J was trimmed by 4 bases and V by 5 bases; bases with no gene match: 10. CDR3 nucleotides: TGTGCCAGCAGCCCCGTGGGAGCGGGGGCATACGAGCAGTACTTC. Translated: CASSPVGAGAYEQYF. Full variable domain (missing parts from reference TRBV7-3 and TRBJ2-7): GAGVSQTPSNKVTEKGKYVELRCDPISGHTALYWYRQSLGQGPEFLIYFQGTGAADDSGLPNDRFFAVRPEGSVSTLKIQRTERGDSAVYLCASSPVGAGAYEQYFGPGTRLTVT.

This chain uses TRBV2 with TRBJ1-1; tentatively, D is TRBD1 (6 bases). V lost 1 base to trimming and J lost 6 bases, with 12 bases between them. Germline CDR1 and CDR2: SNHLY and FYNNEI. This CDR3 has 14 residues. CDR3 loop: CASSEVTGRPEAFF. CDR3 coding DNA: TGTGCCAGCAGTGAAGTCACAGGGCGGCCTGAAGCTTTCTTT.

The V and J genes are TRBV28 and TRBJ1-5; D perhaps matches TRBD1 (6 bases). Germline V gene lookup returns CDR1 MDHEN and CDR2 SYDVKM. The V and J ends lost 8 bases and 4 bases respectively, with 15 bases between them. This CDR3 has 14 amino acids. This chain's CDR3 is CASSQGPGNQPQHF. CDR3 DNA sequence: TGTGCCAGCTCACAGGGTCCAGGGAATCAGCCCCAGCATTTT. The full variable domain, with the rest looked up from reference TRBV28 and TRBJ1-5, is DVKVTQSSRYLVKRTGEKVFLECVQDMDHENMFWYRQDPGLGLRLIYFSYDVKMKEKGDIPEGYSVSREKKERFSLILESASTNQTSMYLCASSQGPGNQPQHFGDGTRLSIL.

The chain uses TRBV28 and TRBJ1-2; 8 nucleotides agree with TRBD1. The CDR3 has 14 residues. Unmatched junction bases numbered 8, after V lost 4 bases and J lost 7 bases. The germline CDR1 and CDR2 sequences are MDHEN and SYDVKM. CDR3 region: CASSWGGTGGGYTF. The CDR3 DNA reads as TGTGCCAGCAGTTGGGGTGGGACAGGTGGTGGCTACACCTTC.

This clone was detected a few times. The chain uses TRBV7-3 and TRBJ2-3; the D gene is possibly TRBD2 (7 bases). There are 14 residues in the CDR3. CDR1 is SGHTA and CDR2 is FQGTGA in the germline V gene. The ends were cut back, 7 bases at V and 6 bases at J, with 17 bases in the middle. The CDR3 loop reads CASTHPGEGDTQYF. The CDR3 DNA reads TGTGCCAGCACCCATCCAGGGGAGGGGGATACGCAGTATTTT.

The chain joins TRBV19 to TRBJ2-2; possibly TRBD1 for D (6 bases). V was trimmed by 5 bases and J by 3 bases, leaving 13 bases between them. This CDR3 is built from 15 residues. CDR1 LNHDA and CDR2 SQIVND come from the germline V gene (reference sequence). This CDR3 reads CASSAGDGDTGELFF. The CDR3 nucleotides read TGTGCCAGTAGTGCAGGGGACGGTGACACCGGGGAGCTGTTTTTT.

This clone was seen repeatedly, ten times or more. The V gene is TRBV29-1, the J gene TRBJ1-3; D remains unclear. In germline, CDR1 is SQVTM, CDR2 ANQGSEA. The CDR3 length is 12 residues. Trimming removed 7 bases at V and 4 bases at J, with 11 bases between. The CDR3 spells CSATLAGNTIYF. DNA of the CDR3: TGCAGCGCGACGTTGGCCGGAAACACCATATATTTT. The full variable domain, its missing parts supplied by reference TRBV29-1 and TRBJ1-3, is SAVISQKPSRDICQRGTSLTIQCQVDSQVTMMFWYRQQPGQSLTLIATANQGSEATYESGFVIDKFPISRPNLTFSTLTVSNMSPEDSSIYLCSATLAGNTIYFGEGSWLTVV.

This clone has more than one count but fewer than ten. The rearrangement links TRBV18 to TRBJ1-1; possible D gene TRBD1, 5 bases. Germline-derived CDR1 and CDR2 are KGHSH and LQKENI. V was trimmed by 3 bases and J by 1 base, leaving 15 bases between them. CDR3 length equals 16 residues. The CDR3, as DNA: TGTGCCAGCTCACCTCAACCGGCGGGGGGGAACACTGAAGCTTTCTTT. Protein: CASSPQPAGGNTEAFF. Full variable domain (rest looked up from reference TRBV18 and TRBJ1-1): NAGVMQNPRHLVRRRGQEARLRCSPMKGHSHVYWYRQLPEEGLKFMVYLQKENIIDESGMPKERFSAEFPKEGPSILRIQQVVRGDSAAYFCASSPQPAGGNTEAFFGQGTRLTVV.

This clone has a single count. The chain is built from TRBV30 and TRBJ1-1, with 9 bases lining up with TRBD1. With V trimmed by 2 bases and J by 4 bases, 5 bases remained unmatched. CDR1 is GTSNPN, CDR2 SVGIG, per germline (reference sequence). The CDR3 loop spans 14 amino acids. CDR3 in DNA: TGTGCCTGGAGTAAGACAGGGGGAACCACTGAAGCTTTCTTT. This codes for CAWSKTGGTTEAFF.

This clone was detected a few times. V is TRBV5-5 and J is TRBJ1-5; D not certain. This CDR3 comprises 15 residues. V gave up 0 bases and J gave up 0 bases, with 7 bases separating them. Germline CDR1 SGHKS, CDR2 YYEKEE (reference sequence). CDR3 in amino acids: CASSLVGSSNQPQHF. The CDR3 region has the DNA TGTGCCAGCAGCTTGGTGGGCTCTAGCAATCAGCCCCAGCATTTT. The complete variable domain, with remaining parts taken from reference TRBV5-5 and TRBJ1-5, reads DAGVTQSPTHLIKTRGQQVTLRCSPISGHKSVSWYQQVLGQGPQFIFQYYEKEERGRGNFPDRFSARQFPNYSSELNVNALLLGDSALYLCASSLVGSSNQPQHFGDGTRLSIL.

The CDR3 sequence: CASSASSPGELFF. The CDR3 region has the DNA TGTGCCAGCAGCGCTTCCTCCCCGGGGGAGCTGTTTTTT. The V and J genes are TRBV9 and TRBJ2-2, with D hard to call. Germline V gene sequence: CDR1 SGDLS, CDR2 YYNGEE. Trimming stripped 3 bases from V and 8 bases from J, with 11 bases between. The length of the CDR3 is 13 residues.

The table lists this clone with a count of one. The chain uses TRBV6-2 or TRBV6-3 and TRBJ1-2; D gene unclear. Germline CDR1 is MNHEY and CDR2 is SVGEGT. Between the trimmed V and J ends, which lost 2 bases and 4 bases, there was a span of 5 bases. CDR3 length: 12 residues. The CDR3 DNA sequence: TGTGCCAGCAGTTACAGGAGCTATGGCTACACCTTC. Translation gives CASSYRSYGYTF.

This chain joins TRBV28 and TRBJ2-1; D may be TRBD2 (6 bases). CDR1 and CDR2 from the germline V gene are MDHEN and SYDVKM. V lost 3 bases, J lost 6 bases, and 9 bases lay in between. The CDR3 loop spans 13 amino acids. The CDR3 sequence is CASSFFSGNEQFF. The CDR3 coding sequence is TGTGCCAGCAGTTTCTTTAGCGGCAATGAGCAGTTCTTC.

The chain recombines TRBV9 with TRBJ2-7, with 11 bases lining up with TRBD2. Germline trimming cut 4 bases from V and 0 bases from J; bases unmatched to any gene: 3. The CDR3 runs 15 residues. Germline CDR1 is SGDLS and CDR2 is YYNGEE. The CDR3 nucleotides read TGTGCCAGCAGCCGACTAGCGGGGCCCTCCTACGAGCAGTACTTC. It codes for CASSRLAGPSYEQYF.

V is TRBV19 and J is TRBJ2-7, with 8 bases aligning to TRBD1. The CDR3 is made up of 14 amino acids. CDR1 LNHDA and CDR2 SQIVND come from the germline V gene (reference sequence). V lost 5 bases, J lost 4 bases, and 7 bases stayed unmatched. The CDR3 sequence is CASSQTGQAYEQYF. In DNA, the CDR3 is TGTGCCAGTAGTCAAACGGGACAGGCTTACGAGCAGTACTTC. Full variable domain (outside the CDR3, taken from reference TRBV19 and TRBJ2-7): DGGITQSPKYLFRKEGQNVTLSCEQNLNHDAMYWYRQDPGQGLRLIYYSQIVNDFQKGDIAEGYSVSREKKESFPLTVTSAQKNPTAFYLCASSQTGQAYEQYFGPGTRLTVT.

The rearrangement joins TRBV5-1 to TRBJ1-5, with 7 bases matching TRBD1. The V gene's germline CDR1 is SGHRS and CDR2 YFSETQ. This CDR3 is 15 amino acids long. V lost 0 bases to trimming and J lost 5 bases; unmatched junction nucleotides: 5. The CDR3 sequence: CASSLEGGKYQPQHF. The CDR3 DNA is TGCGCCAGCAGCTTGGAAGGGGGCAAGTATCAGCCCCAGCATTTT. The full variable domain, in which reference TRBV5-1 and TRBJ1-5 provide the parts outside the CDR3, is KAGVTQTPRYLIKTRGQQVTLSCSPISGHRSVSWYQQTPGQGLQFLFEYFSETQRNKGNFPGRFSGRQFSNSRSEMNVSTLELGDSALYLCASSLEGGKYQPQHFGDGTRLSIL.

CDR3 coding DNA: TGTGCCAGCAGCCGTAACACGAACACTGAAGCTTTCTTT. Its translation: CASSRNTNTEAFF. The chain couples TRBV28 to TRBJ1-1, with D unresolved. Germline values: CDR1 MDHEN, CDR2 SYDVKM. The ends were cut back, 6 bases at V and 1 base at J, with 9 bases in the middle. CDR3 size: 13 residues.

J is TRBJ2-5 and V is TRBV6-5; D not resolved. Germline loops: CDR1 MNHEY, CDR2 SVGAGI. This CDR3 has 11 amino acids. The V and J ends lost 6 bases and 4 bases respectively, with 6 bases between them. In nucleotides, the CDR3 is TGTGCCAGCAGACAGCTAGAGACCCAGTACTTC. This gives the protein CASRQLETQYF.